This T cell receptor (beta chain) was sequenced during a study of early T cells in non-severe SARS-CoV-2 infection (dated by TCRdb to the early 2020s). Background on the whole study: Because TCR sequencing relied on bulk RNA taken from unsorted whole blood, pairing of alpha and beta chains was not possible.

General study outcomes and caveats: VDJdb matching was skewed toward anti-spike CD8 responses and likely underestimated virus-specific expansions, missing private and CD4 specificities.

Library construction relied on 5' RACE. Sequencing relied on a NextSeq 500. In the TCR library protocol, unique molecular identifiers were attached to individual cDNA molecules to correct for PCR bias and sequencing error. Both TCR alpha and beta chains were sequenced, and tight co-correlation was observed between alpha and beta sequence abundances in each sample. From the authors' description of their analysis: Decombinator V4 was used to annotate TCR sequences for V gene, J gene and CDR3. TCRs were defined as expanded if a significant change between any two time points was detected under a Poisson model with p below 0.0001. TCR abundances were normalised to the total number of TCRs sequenced per sample and expressed as counts per million. A search of VDJdb, accessed on 1 November 2021, was run for TCRs annotated to CMV, EBV and SARS-CoV-2, with TCRs annotated for multiple antigens excluded. TCRdb handled the public reads itself, with Q25 trimming in fastp and clone calling in MiXCR, and kept productive beta chains. Records with the same CDR3 protein are collapsed into one entry carrying the most frequent genes and DNA. Here the V and J calls rest on TCRdb's processing, not on the authors' analysis. The sample table holds 15,000 to 25,000 distinct CDR3 sequences, of which about 4% were seen once. Of the sample, 7.2% is held by the ten largest clones.

This was a case-control study nested in a cohort of healthcare workers in London, UK, who had nasopharyngeal swab PCR tests and blood samples taken every week. Healthcare workers were recruited between 23 and 31 March 2020, during the week of the UK lockdown, and were followed weekly for up to about 15 weeks. This clonotype showed up many times. Its target antigen remains unknown. Base qualities are missing; no much larger clone stands one base away. Sequenced: whole blood. The TCR was taken from an adult who was a healthcare worker with PCR-confirmed SARS-CoV-2 infection or an uninfected control (not recorded which).

The CDR3 in this case is CASSSIGQGALTGEKLFF. Read as DNA, the sequence is TGTGCCAGCAGCTCGATTGGACAGGGGGCGCTTACGGGTGAAAAACTGTTTTTT. The V and J genes are TRBV5-4 and TRBJ1-4; TRBD1 lines up with 11 middle nucleotides. Unmatched junction bases come to 14, with V trimmed by 3 bases and J by 7 bases. The CDR3 contains 18 residues, cysteine and phenylalanine counted. Kept here is only the CDR3 DNA, which spans 54 bases and is read in frame from base 1. From the germline V gene (reference sequence), CDR1 is SGHNT and CDR2 is YYREEE.